This TCR beta chain was profiled in a study of graft-versus-host responses after intestinal transplantation. This table comes from immunoSEQ multiplex PCR, and its TCRdb copy is limited to in-frame clones, with some not included. The table shows some 79,000 clones, with around 90% occurring only once. With respect to this clone: Its antigen is as yet unknown.

General observations from the study: Peak circulating GvH clone levels tracked with early post-transplant HvG declines. GvH clones appeared in recipient marrow, some first in ileum or blood.

V lost 2 bases and J 3 bases, leaving 8 bases between the germline ends. CDR1 and CDR2 (germline): MGHDK, SYGVNS. The CDR3 has 13 amino acids. This clonotype originated in a human donor who received an intestinal transplant. The chain couples TRBV25-1 to TRBJ2-7, with D uncertain. The source was unstimulated CD4+ T cells sorted from spleen or lymph node cells, collected before intestinal transplant. CDR3: CASSEPNIYEQYF. The CDR3, as DNA: TGTGCCAGCAGTGAACCCAACATCTACGAGCAGTACTTC.